Listed below are T cell receptor beta chains from one sample, sequenced in a study of blood T cell repertoires in COVID-19. Repertoires were generated with immunoSEQ multiplex PCR, while TCRdb's copy carries only in-frame clones and drops some. Of approximately 200,000 clones in the sample, about 84% were seen once. Sequencing was performed on peripheral blood. Receptor source: a young woman with acute or convalescent COVID-19. Both conserved end residues are part of each CDR3. The D gene is left open where the match is weak. Some rows mark clone size as missing; the rest say once, few, many or name a class of expanded clone.

D gene	V gene	clone size	J gene	CDR3 protein	CDR3 DNA
.	TRBV5-4	.	TRBJ1-1	CASSLVRGWVNTEAFF	TGTGCCAGCAGCTTGGTCAGGGGTTGGGTGAACACTGAAGCTTTCTTT
TRBD1	TRBV6-5	.	TRBJ1-1	CASLKDRANTEAFF	TGTGCCAGCCTGAAGGACAGGGCTAACACTGAAGCTTTCTTT
.	TRBV7-2	.	TRBJ1-2	CASSPRAPYGYTF	TGTGCCAGCAGCCCCAGGGCCCCCTATGGCTACACCTTC
.	TRBV28	.	TRBJ2-2	CASIERGELFF	TGTGCCAGCATCGAGAGGGGGGAGCTGTTTTTT
.	TRBV7-2	.	TRBJ2-7	CASSGRPGLSYEQYF	TGTGCCAGCAGCGGACGGCCGGGACTCTCCTACGAGCAGTACTTC
.	TRBV6-5	.	TRBJ1-1	CASSSPTIAFF	TGTGCCAGCAGTTCTCCTACGATAGCTTTCTTT
.	TRBV24-1	.	TRBJ1-2	CATSDLNRDYGYTF	TGTGCCACCAGTGATTTAAACAGGGACTATGGCTACACCTTC
TRBD2	TRBV27	.	TRBJ2-2	CASSFFAGAGELFF	TGTGCCAGCAGTTTTTTCGCGGGGGCCGGGGAGCTGTTTTTT
TRBD1	TRBV19	.	TRBJ2-5	CASTGTGGRETQYF	TGTGCCAGTACCGGGACAGGGGGTAGAGAGACCCAGTACTTC
.	TRBV29-1	.	TRBJ1-4	CSVRADPNEKLFF	TGCAGCGTGCGGGCAGACCCTAATGAAAAACTGTTTTTT
.	TRBV5-1	once	TRBJ1-1	CASSLGGGIQGEAFF	TGCGCCAGCAGCTTGGGGGGCGGGATCCAAGGTGAAGCTTTCTTT
.	TRBV2	.	TRBJ1-4	CASSEDRTDSAGGLFF	TGTGCCAGCAGTGAAGATAGGACAGACTCAGCTGGGGGACTGTTTTTT
TRBD2	TRBV5-1	.	TRBJ2-7	CASSQGTSGNLYEQYF	TGCGCCAGCAGTCAGGGGACTAGCGGAAACCTATACGAGCAGTACTTC
.	TRBV11-3	.	TRBJ1-5	CASSLRVWNQPQHF	TGTGCCAGCAGCTTACGGGTATGGAATCAGCCCCAGCATTTT
.	TRBV27	once	TRBJ2-1	CASSLQGAPPRNEQFF	TGTGCCAGCAGTTTACAAGGGGCCCCACCTCGGAATGAGCAGTTCTTC
.	TRBV10-1	few	TRBJ2-1	CAEGLSYNEQFF	TGCGCTGAGGGTCTCTCCTACAATGAGCAGTTCTTC
.	TRBV13	.	TRBJ1-1	CASSQVKNTEAFF	TGTGCCAGCAGCCAGGTAAAGAACACTGAAGCTTTCTTT
TRBD2	TRBV24-1	.	TRBJ2-1	CASGTSTGEQFF	TGTGCCAGCGGGACTAGCACGGGTGAGCAGTTCTTC
.	TRBV30	.	TRBJ2-2	CAWSIRASNTGELFF	TGTGCCTGGAGTATCAGGGCCTCGAACACCGGGGAGCTGTTTTTT
.	TRBV28	.	TRBJ2-7	CASRQSPPGVSAYEQYF	TGTGCCAGCAGGCAATCCCCGCCGGGGGTTTCCGCCTACGAGCAGTACTTC
TRBD1	TRBV9	.	TRBJ1-2	CASSARNRGRIGYTF	TGTGCCAGCAGCGCCCGGAACAGGGGGCGTATTGGCTACACCTTC
.	TRBV9	.	TRBJ2-1	CASSVSQGFYNEQFF	TGTGCCAGCAGCGTATCTCAGGGGTTCTACAATGAGCAGTTCTTC